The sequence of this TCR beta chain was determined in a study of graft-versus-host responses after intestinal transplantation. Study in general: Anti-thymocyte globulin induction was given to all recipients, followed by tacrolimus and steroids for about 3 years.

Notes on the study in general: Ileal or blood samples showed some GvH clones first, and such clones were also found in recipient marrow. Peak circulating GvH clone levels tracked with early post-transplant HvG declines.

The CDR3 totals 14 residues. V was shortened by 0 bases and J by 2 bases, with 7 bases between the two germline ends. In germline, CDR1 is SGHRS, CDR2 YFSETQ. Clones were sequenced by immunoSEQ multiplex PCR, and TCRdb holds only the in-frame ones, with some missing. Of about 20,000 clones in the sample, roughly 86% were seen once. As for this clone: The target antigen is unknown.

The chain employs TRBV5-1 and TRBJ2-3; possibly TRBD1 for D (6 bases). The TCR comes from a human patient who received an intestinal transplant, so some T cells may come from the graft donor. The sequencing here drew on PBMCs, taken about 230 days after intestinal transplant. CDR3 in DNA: TGCGCCAGCAGCTTGGGGACAGTCACAGATACGCAGTATTTT. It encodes CASSLGTVTDTQYF.